Sequencing of this T cell receptor (beta chain) was carried out in a study of T-cell reconstitution after alpha-beta-depleted transplantation in children. TCRbeta library construction was performed incorporating unique molecular identifiers. TCRdb re-called the PCR reads with MiXCR, one entry per CDR3 protein. This sample has around 600,000 distinct CDR3 sequences, with under 12% found just once. This clonotype was detected only a few times. The CDR3 extends over 16 amino acids. Germline loops: CDR1 DFQATT, CDR2 SNEGSKA (reference sequence). Unmatched junction bases numbered 11, after V lost 6 bases and J lost 0 bases.

The TCR sequence derives from a human donor who donated a stem cell graft to a child with acute myeloid leukemia. The sequences come from PBMCs from the stem cell graft donor, collected from the stem cell graft. The chain has TRBV20-1 and TRBJ2-1, with 7 nucleotides matching TRBD1. CDR3: CSAQRRTGLSYNEQFF. CDR3 sequence (DNA): TGCAGTGCCCAGAGACGGACAGGACTCTCCTACAATGAGCAGTTCTTC.